Below, 21 T cell receptor beta chains from the same sample are listed, as sequenced in a study of PD-L1 blockade in urothelial cancer. Some clones are missing from TCRdb's copy, which holds only in-frame ones; the method was immunoSEQ multiplex PCR. The data contain tens of thousands of clones, around 81% of them singletons. The time point denotes: pretreatment peripheral blood. The sequences come from PBMCs, collected around atezolizumab (anti-PD-L1) treatment. All receptors derive from a middle-aged man with urothelial cancer.

As DNA, the CDR3 is TGTGCCAGCAGTACCAGCGGGGCATCAGCAGAGACCCAGTACTTC. It encodes CASSTSGASAETQYF. This chain joins TRBV6-1 and TRBJ2-5; TRBD2 aligns across 7 bases. The trim removed 5 bases at V and 4 bases at J, leaving 10 bases unmatched. Germline CDR1 is MNHNS and CDR2 is SASEGT. This CDR3 comprises 15 residues.

This clone is medium-sized (0.01 to 0.1%) in the sample. The V call is TRBV27, the J call TRBJ1-1; D gene uncertain. The CDR3 runs to 13 residues. V gave up 4 bases and J gave up 6 bases, with 12 bases separating them. The germline gives CDR1 MNHEY, CDR2 SMNVEV (reference sequence). The CDR3 spells CASSSLDISEAFF. CDR3 nucleotide sequence: TGTGCCAGCAGTTCCCTCGACATTTCTGAAGCTTTCTTT.

This clone has a single count. The chain has TRBV5-1 and TRBJ2-7; tentative D call: TRBD2 (5 bases). CDR1 and CDR2 from the germline V gene are SGHRS and YFSETQ. V dropped 5 bases and J dropped 2 bases, with 8 bases sitting between them. The CDR3 extends over 12 amino acids. The CDR3 loop reads CASRDGTYEQYF. CDR3 nucleotides: TGCGCCAGCAGGGACGGGACCTACGAGCAGTACTTC. Filled out from reference TRBV5-1 and TRBJ2-7, the complete variable domain reads KAGVTQTPRYLIKTRGQQVTLSCSPISGHRSVSWYQQTPGQGLQFLFEYFSETQRNKGNFPGRFSGRQFSNSRSEMNVSTLELGDSALYLCASRDGTYEQYFGPGTRLTVT.

This rearrangement joins TRBV9 to TRBJ2-3; TRBD1 matches at 10 bases. The germline gives CDR1 SGDLS, CDR2 YYNGEE. Trimming cost V 2 bases and J 6 bases; bases outside gene matches: 6. CDR3 length: 15 residues. The CDR3 is CASSVETGGRDTQYF. The CDR3 DNA reads as TGTGCCAGCAGCGTGGAGACAGGGGGCAGGGATACGCAGTATTTT.

This chain connects TRBV7-9 to TRBJ1-4; D remains ambiguous. There are 11 residues in the CDR3. Germline V gene data show CDR1 as SEHNR and CDR2 as FQNEAQ (reference sequence). Trimming stripped 1 base from V and 12 bases from J, with 6 bases between. The CDR3 nucleotides are TGTGCCAGCAGCTTAGGCGAGGAACTGTTTTTT. Translating gives CASSLGEELFF.

V gene TRBV18 combines with J gene TRBJ2-5; a possible D gene is TRBD2 (6 bases). The CDR3 consists of 14 residues. Germline values: CDR1 KGHSH, CDR2 LQKENI. Trimming took off 8 bases at V and 5 bases at J, with 18 bases between the two ends. The CDR3 DNA sequence: TGTGCCAGCCACGGGGCGGGATTCGGCGAGACCCAGTACTTC. This sequence encodes CASHGAGFGETQYF.

This clone was seen only a few times. The chain uses TRBV7-3 and TRBJ2-1; possible D gene TRBD2, 6 bases. The germline V and J ends were trimmed by 0 bases and 5 bases, with 8 bases remaining between them. The germline CDR1 and CDR2 sequences are SGHTA and FQGTGA. The length of the CDR3 is 14 residues. CDR3 coding DNA: TGTGCCAGCAGCTTAACGGGACTTAACAATGAGCAGTTCTTC. Protein: CASSLTGLNNEQFF.

This clone has more than one count but fewer than ten. This rearrangement joins TRBV20-1 to TRBJ1-1; no definite D call. V was shortened by 3 bases and J by 10 bases, with 9 bases between the two germline ends. Germline V gene data show CDR1 as DFQATT and CDR2 as SNEGSKA (reference sequence). The CDR3 runs to 10 residues. For the CDR3, the DNA is TGCAGTGCTAGTAGTCCATTAGCTTTCTTT. Its translation is CSASSPLAFF.

This chain links TRBV5-4 with TRBJ1-1; the match to TRBD1 covers 9 bases. Germline V lookup: CDR1 SGHNT, CDR2 YYREEE (reference sequence). The CDR3 is 17 amino acids. Trimming removed 4 bases from V and 0 bases from J; junction bases left unmatched: 10. The CDR3 sequence is CASSGTGGTVVNTEAFF. The CDR3 DNA sequence: TGTGCCAGCAGCGGAACAGGGGGCACTGTGGTGAACACTGAAGCTTTCTTT.

The chain recombines TRBV27 with TRBJ2-7; 7 nucleotides agree with TRBD1. The V gene end was trimmed by 5 bases and the J gene end by 3 bases; junction bases not matched to a gene: 4. The germline V gene encodes CDR1 MNHEY and CDR2 SMNVEV (reference sequence). The CDR3 consists of 13 residues. CDR3 loop: CASSQQGRYEQYF. CDR3 nucleotides: TGTGCCAGCAGTCAACAGGGGCGCTACGAGCAGTACTTC.

The rearrangement links TRBV5-1 to TRBJ2-2; 9 positions match TRBD2. The V and J ends lost 7 bases and 0 bases, in that order; junction bases with no gene match: 10. The CDR3 runs to 17 residues. Germline-derived CDR1 and CDR2 are SGHRS and YFSETQ. The CDR3 DNA reads TGCGCCAGCCTCATGACCGGGACTAGCCCGAACACCGGGGAGCTGTTTTTT. Its translation is CASLMTGTSPNTGELFF.

The chain has TRBV6-5 and TRBJ2-5; 7 nucleotides agree with TRBD2. Germline trimming cut 9 bases from V and 4 bases from J; bases unmatched to any gene: 11. Germline V gene data show CDR1 as MNHEY and CDR2 as SVGAGI. The CDR3 runs to 14 residues. The CDR3 bases are TGTGCCAGTTGGATGGGCAGGGAGGGAGAGACCCAGTACTTC. Encoded protein: CASWMGREGETQYF.

This chain uses TRBV7-9 with TRBJ2-7, with a weak D call TRBD1 (7 bases). Germline V CDR1 and CDR2: SEHNR, FQNEAQ (reference sequence). Trimming took 5 bases from V and 3 from J, leaving 17 bases between them. This CDR3 spans 15 amino acids. CDR3 sequence (DNA): TGTGCCAGCAGCAAAGGGGGGACAGTCGACTACGAGCAGTACTTC. Translation: CASSKGGTVDYEQYF. The complete variable domain, with remaining parts taken from reference TRBV7-9 and TRBJ2-7, reads DTGVSQNPRHKITKRGQNVTFRCDPISEHNRLYWYRQTLGQGPEFLTYFQNEAQLEKSRLLSDRFSAERPKGSFSTLEIQRTEQGDSAMYLCASSKGGTVDYEQYFGPGTRLTVT.

The chain has TRBV7-2 and TRBJ1-5; D not certain. This CDR3 has 13 residues. Germline assignment: CDR1 SGHTA and CDR2 FQGNSA. V was shortened by 5 bases and J by 7 bases, with 12 bases between the two germline ends. CDR3 amino acids: CASSGRGRQPQHF. Here the CDR3 DNA reads TGTGCCAGCAGCGGCCGAGGGAGACAGCCCCAGCATTTT.

V is TRBV19 and J is TRBJ1-1; a possible D gene is TRBD1 (5 bases). Between the trimmed V and J ends, which lost 5 bases and 6 bases, there was a span of 13 bases. This CDR3 contains 13 residues. In germline, CDR1 is LNHDA, CDR2 SQIVND (reference sequence). The CDR3 reads CASSSQRGSEAFF. The CDR3 DNA is TGTGCCAGTAGTTCCCAAAGGGGCTCTGAAGCTTTCTTT.

This chain joins TRBV30 and TRBJ2-5, with TRBD2 matching over 10 bases. With 0 bases clipped from V and 5 bases from J, the junction kept 9 bases outside the gene matches. Germline lookup yields CDR1 GTSNPN and CDR2 SVGIG (reference sequence). CDR3 length: 16 residues. CDR3: CAWSVQAGGFLETQYF. Here the CDR3 DNA reads TGTGCCTGGAGTGTCCAAGCGGGAGGGTTTTTGGAGACCCAGTACTTC.

This clone has only one observation. The chain recombines TRBV7-8 with TRBJ2-1; possibly TRBD2 for D (5 bases). The V gene lost 1 base and the J gene lost 0 bases, with 16 bases spanning the gap. Germline V CDR1 and CDR2: SGHVS, FQNEAQ. The CDR3 consists of 18 residues. The CDR3 nucleotides read TGTGCCAGCAGCTTAGGATACCCAGCGGAAAGCTCCTACAATGAGCAGTTCTTC. Its protein product is CASSLGYPAESSYNEQFF.

V and J are TRBV28 and TRBJ2-7; D not certain. The germline V and J ends were trimmed by 5 bases and 6 bases, with 8 bases remaining between them. The CDR3 totals 11 residues. Per germline, CDR1 MDHEN and CDR2 SYDVKM. The CDR3: CASSRSGEQYF. In DNA form, the CDR3 reads TGTGCCAGCAGTCGTTCGGGCGAGCAGTACTTC.

The rearrangement joins TRBV7-7 to TRBJ2-2, with TRBD2 matching 9 bases. The CDR3 covers 15 residues. The germline V gene has CDR1 SSHAT and CDR2 FNYEAQ (reference sequence). The CDR3 here is CASGKVAGERGELFF. CDR3 nucleotides: TGTGCTAGCGGGAAGGTAGCGGGAGAGCGTGGGGAGCTGTTTTTT.

The chain carries TRBV5-4 and TRBJ2-5; 7 bases fit TRBD2. Germline CDR1 reads SGHNT; CDR2 reads YYREEE (reference sequence). The CDR3 has 14 amino acids. With 0 bases clipped from V and 3 bases from J, the junction kept 2 bases outside the gene matches. In nucleotides, the CDR3 is TGTGCCAGCAGCTTGGTAGGACTAGAAGAGACCCAGTACTTC. Protein sequence: CASSLVGLEETQYF. Together with reference TRBV5-4 and TRBJ2-5, the CDR3 gives the full variable domain: ETGVTQSPTHLIKTRGQQVTLRCSSQSGHNTVSWYQQALGQGPQFIFQYYREEENGRGNFPPRFSGLQFPNYSSELNVNALELDDSALYLCASSLVGLEETQYFGPGTRLLVL.

This sequence joins TRBV10-3 and TRBJ2-5; 9 nucleotides align to TRBD1. Germline V gene sequence: CDR1 ENHRY, CDR2 SYGVKD. V lost 5 bases to trimming and J lost 1 base; unmatched junction nucleotides: 11. There are 17 residues in the CDR3. CDR3 in amino acids: CAISSGQGRAFQETQYF. The CDR3, as DNA: TGTGCCATCAGTTCTGGACAGGGGCGAGCCTTCCAAGAGACCCAGTACTTC.